These 18 T cell receptor beta chains share one sample of origin, sequenced in a study of identical twins. TCRdb redid the calling of the 5' RACE reads with MiXCR, one entry per CDR3 protein. The data show some 330,000 distinct CDR3 sequences, 9% to 10% seen once. Sample: naive T cells sorted from blood. These receptors all come from a woman between 45 and 65 years old in good health.

This clonotype has a handful of counts. This sequence joins TRBV10-1 and TRBJ2-3; tentative D call: TRBD1 (6 bases). With 8 bases removed from V and 6 bases from J, the gap between germline ends came to 18 bases. Germline values: CDR1 WNHNN, CDR2 SYGVQD (reference sequence). The CDR3 extends over 14 amino acids. This CDR3 is CASGRTVQDDTQYF. The CDR3 nucleotides read TGCGCCAGCGGCAGGACAGTCCAAGACGATACGCAGTATTTT.

This chain connects TRBV2 to TRBJ2-2; D possibly corresponds to TRBD2 (5 bases). Germline V gene lookup returns CDR1 SNHLY and CDR2 FYNNEI. The CDR3 covers 12 residues. Trimming shortened V by 8 bases and J by 2 bases, and 6 bases separated the two germline ends. This CDR3 reads CASGGNTGELFF. In DNA, the CDR3 is TGTGCCAGCGGAGGAAACACCGGGGAGCTGTTTTTT.

This clonotype was observed a few times. This chain connects TRBV5-1 to TRBJ1-2; TRBD1 aligns across 8 bases. V dropped 1 base and J dropped 0; count of bases not matched to a gene: 14. The CDR3 totals 19 residues. Per the germline V gene, CDR1 is SGHRS and CDR2 is YFSETQ. The CDR3 DNA is TGCGCCAGCAGCTTGCTTAACCTACGGCAGGGGGCCCCTAACTATGGCTACACCTTC. It is translated as CASSLLNLRQGAPNYGYTF. Combining the CDR3 with reference TRBV5-1 and TRBJ1-2 gives the whole variable domain KAGVTQTPRYLIKTRGQQVTLSCSPISGHRSVSWYQQTPGQGLQFLFEYFSETQRNKGNFPGRFSGRQFSNSRSEMNVSTLELGDSALYLCASSLLNLRQGAPNYGYTFGSGTRLTVV.

This clonotype was counted a few times. The chain employs TRBV5-1 and TRBJ2-3; D is perhaps TRBD2 (6 bases). The V gene lost 3 bases and the J gene lost 6 bases, with 20 bases spanning the gap. Germline V CDR1 and CDR2: SGHRS, YFSETQ. The CDR3 is 16 residues long. The CDR3 DNA follows: TGCGCCAGCAGCTACACTTCGGGGACTGGGGTGGATACGCAGTATTTT. Its translation is CASSYTSGTGVDTQYF.

This sequence joins TRBV7-8 and TRBJ2-5; no clear D gene. The germline gives CDR1 SGHVS, CDR2 FQNEAQ. The germline V and J ends were trimmed by 1 base and 5 bases, with 14 bases remaining between them. The CDR3 covers 15 residues. CDR3 DNA: TGTGCCAGCAGCTTAGGTCAAATAGAGAGTGAGACCCAGTACTTC. Its translation is CASSLGQIESETQYF.

This clonotype was seen only a few times. The V call is TRBV29-1, the J call TRBJ2-6, with D uncertain. The CDR3 is 13 amino acids. Germline loops: CDR1 SQVTM, CDR2 ANQGSEA. Between the trimmed V and J ends, which lost 4 bases and 0 bases, there was a span of 4 bases. CDR3 protein: CSVGDSGANVLTF. CDR3 coding DNA: TGCAGCGTTGGGGACTCTGGGGCCAACGTCCTGACTTTC.

This clonotype has only a few counts. V and J are TRBV19 and TRBJ1-1; D not certain. Germline CDR1 reads LNHDA; CDR2 reads SQIVND (reference sequence). The CDR3 consists of 11 residues. V lost 3 bases, J lost 10 bases, and 9 bases lay in between. The CDR3 sequence is CASSMSLGAFF. The CDR3 coding sequence is TGTGCCAGTAGTATGTCTCTGGGAGCTTTCTTT. The variable domain in full, with the rest retrieved from reference TRBV19 and TRBJ1-1, is DGGITQSPKYLFRKEGQNVTLSCEQNLNHDAMYWYRQDPGQGLRLIYYSQIVNDFQKGDIAEGYSVSREKKESFPLTVTSAQKNPTAFYLCASSMSLGAFFGQGTRLTVV.

The chain employs TRBV7-9 and TRBJ1-1, with a possible D match to TRBD1 (6 bases). Between the trimmed V and J ends, which lost 4 bases and 5 bases, there was a span of 11 bases. CDR3 size: 13 residues. Germline V gene lookup returns CDR1 SEHNR and CDR2 FQNEAQ (reference sequence). CDR3 loop: CASSSPGVTEAFF. The CDR3 region has the DNA TGTGCCAGCAGCTCGCCAGGGGTAACTGAAGCTTTCTTT.

This clonotype was detected ten times or more. The chain recombines TRBV5-1 with TRBJ2-1; 9 bases agree with TRBD1. The CDR3 has 15 amino acids. Unmatched junction bases numbered 11, after V lost 3 bases and J lost 10 bases. Germline CDR1 SGHRS, CDR2 YFSETQ. The CDR3 sequence is CASSSGQGVLGEQFF. The CDR3 nucleotides read TGCGCCAGCAGCTCGGGACAGGGTGTTTTAGGGGAGCAGTTCTTC.

In this sample, this clonotype turned up a few times. The rearrangement links TRBV30 to TRBJ2-1; D call uncertain. Germline CDR1 is GTSNPN and CDR2 is SVGIG (reference sequence). V dropped 4 bases and J dropped 10 bases, with 14 bases sitting between them. The CDR3 is 12 amino acids. The CDR3 nucleotides read TGTGCCTGGACACCTCTAGGCGGCGAGCAGTTCTTC. It codes for CAWTPLGGEQFF.

This clonotype was observed at least ten times. The junction shows a germline mismatch at one end, possibly a read error. The V gene is TRBV5-1, the J gene TRBJ2-3; no definite D call. CDR3 length equals 12 residues. Germline loops: CDR1 SGHRS, CDR2 YFSETQ. CDR3 nucleotides: TGTGCCAGCAGCTTGGCCACAGATACGCAGTATTTT. Translated: CASSLATDTQYF. The whole variable domain, filled in from reference TRBV5-1 and TRBJ2-3, reads KAGVTQTPRYLIKTRGQQVTLSCSPISGHRSVSWYQQTPGQGLQFLFEYFSETQRNKGNFPGRFSGRQFSNSRSEMNVSTLELGDSALYLCASSLATDTQYFGPGTRLTVL.

This clonotype was observed many times. V is TRBV6-2 or TRBV6-3 and J is TRBJ2-2, with D uncertain. Germline V gives CDR1 MNHEY, CDR2 SVGEGT. V lost 5 bases, J lost 8 bases, and 15 bases lay in between. CDR3 length equals 14 residues. The CDR3 bases are TGTGCCAGCAGTCCCCGCCTGGGGTGGGGGGAGCTGTTTTTT. It yields the protein CASSPRLGWGELFF.

This clonotype has a handful of counts. The chain has TRBV5-1 and TRBJ2-1; 12 bases agree with TRBD2. This CDR3 region has 14 residues. Per germline, CDR1 SGHRS and CDR2 YFSETQ. V lost 6 bases, J lost 10 bases, and 8 bases stayed unmatched. CDR3 sequence: CASKLAGGPGEQFF. The CDR3 nucleotides read TGCGCCAGCAAACTAGCGGGGGGCCCTGGGGAGCAGTTCTTC.

This clonotype was seen repeatedly, ten times or more. The chain links TRBV12-3 or TRBV12-4 to TRBJ1-2; tentatively, D is TRBD1 (5 bases). V was shortened by 6 bases and J by 4 bases, with 12 bases between the two germline ends. This CDR3 has 13 amino acids. As DNA, the CDR3 is TGTGCCAGCAGGCCTAGGGGACGCTATGGCTACACCTTC. Amino acid sequence: CASRPRGRYGYTF.

The V gene is TRBV28, the J gene TRBJ2-7; 7 bases align to TRBD1. The germline V gene has CDR1 MDHEN and CDR2 SYDVKM. With 6 bases clipped from V and 5 bases from J, the junction kept 10 bases outside the gene matches. This CDR3 is 14 amino acids long. This CDR3 is CASRSGGERHEQYF. The CDR3 DNA reads as TGTGCCAGCAGGTCAGGGGGAGAAAGGCACGAGCAGTACTTC.

The chain carries TRBV18 and TRBJ2-7, with a tentative D call TRBD1 (6 bases). The CDR3 consists of 12 residues. Germline V lookup: CDR1 KGHSH, CDR2 LQKENI. V lost 3 bases and J 6 bases, leaving 9 bases between the germline ends. The CDR3 DNA reads TGTGCCAGCTCACCTACAGGGTGCGAGCAGTACGTC. Its translation: CASSPTGCEQYV.

This clonotype showed up just a few times. The chain joins TRBV6-5 to TRBJ1-1; D might be TRBD1 (5 bases). CDR3 length: 13 amino acids. Germline-derived CDR1 and CDR2 are MNHEY and SVGAGI. V lost 2 bases and J lost 7, with 11 bases in between. The DNA for the CDR3 is TGTGCCAGCAGTTACATGGGGGTGGGTGAAGCTTTCTTT. Encoded protein: CASSYMGVGEAFF.

In its sample, this clonotype was seen many times. The chain recombines TRBV29-1 with TRBJ2-5, with D perhaps matching TRBD2 (5 bases). Germline V gene data show CDR1 as SQVTM and CDR2 as ANQGSEA. V was cut by 1 base and J by 5 bases, with 5 bases left in between. The CDR3 contains 11 residues. In DNA, the CDR3 is TGCAGCGTTGAAGTAGCGGAGACCCAGTACTTC. It codes for CSVEVAETQYF.